The T cell receptor beta chain described here comes from a study of OX40 agonist ivuxolimab in advanced cancers. About the investigation overall: Ivuxolimab was an agonistic, fully human IgG2 monoclonal antibody directed against OX40 (CD134), a costimulatory receptor. Intravenous ivuxolimab was administered to patients every 2 weeks at six dose levels: 0.01, 0.1, 0.3, 1.5, 3 and 10 mg/kg. Of the approximately 50 dose-escalation patients, hepatocellular carcinoma was present in around 20, melanoma in about 15, renal cell carcinoma in 9 and head and neck cancer in 9. In the dose-escalation cohort, 75% to 90% of patients were male, and the mean age was 60 years with a range of roughly 20 to 79. Prior anti-PD-1, anti-PD-L1 or anti-CTLA-4 therapy was permitted, and roughly two fifths of dose-escalation patients had received checkpoint inhibitors. Partial responses occurred in three dose-escalation patients, of whom one had hepatocellular carcinoma and two had cutaneous melanoma. Peripheral TCRbeta sequencing was intended to test whether TCR sequence diversity was altered and clonal T-cell expansion was caused by ivuxolimab. The paper describes the monotherapy dose-escalation part (N = 52 patients) of the phase I trial of ivuxolimab. Study-wide conclusions, independent of this receptor: The antigen specificity of the peripheral T cells that underwent clonal expansion was not determined. At doses of 0.1 to 3.0 mg/kg, clonal expansion of both CD4+ and CD8+ blood T cells was observed from baseline to week 6. Low levels of normalized T-cell clonal expansion were also seen in some nonresponding patients. After ivuxolimab, CD8+ T cells had more expanded clones than CD4+ T cells on average. Partial responders in the 0.1-3.0 mg/kg groups had among the lowest normalized peripheral clonal expansion, especially among CD8+ T cells.

Comment on this clone: Its recognized antigen is unknown. A much larger clone lies a single base off, so this may be a read error.

The CDR3 covers 13 residues, taking in both the cysteine and the phenylalanine. Just CDR3 DNA is preserved here, 39 bases in frame from base 1. V was cut back by 0 bases and J by 3 bases, leaving a gap of 6 bases between them. CDR1 is given as GTSNPN and CDR2 as SVGIG, both from the germline V gene (reference sequence). Genomic DNA was extracted from sorted cells for sequencing of the TCRbeta CDR3 region. TCRbeta CDR3 regions were sequenced using the immunoSEQ Assay. Not all clones reach the TCRdb copy of this immuneACCESS table, which keeps in-frame sequences only. Checked studies attribute under half of the gap to unresolved V genes and leave the rest unexplained. For this sample the table gives over 65,000 clones, of which around 80% were detected only once. Approximately 0.51% of the sample is in the top ten clones. The trial excluded patients who had a history of autoimmune disease or who were on systemic immunosuppression. In every dose cohort, peripheral blood was drawn for TCR sequencing at baseline, cycle 4 day 1, and cycle 7 day 1. The samples were taken from a phase I, first-in-human, multicenter, open-label dose-escalation trial of ivuxolimab. Adults with locally advanced or metastatic head and neck squamous cell, hepatocellular, melanoma or renal cell carcinoma were enrolled in the trial. Before TCR sequencing, CD4+ T cells and CD8+ T cells from peripheral blood were sorted into separate populations.

Sequenced here: CD4+ or CD8+ T cells sorted from blood, sampled in a trial of the OX40 agonist ivuxolimab. Recombination joined TRBV30 with TRBJ1-5, with the D gene not confidently named. This TCR was sampled from an adult with an advanced solid tumor such as melanoma, head and neck, liver or kidney cancer. The CDR3 protein: CAWSVQTNQPQHF. The DNA is as follows: TGTGCCTGGAGTGTACAGACCAATCAGCCCCAGCATTTT. Beyond the CDR3, the reference TRBV30 and TRBJ1-5 genes provide the residues; the full variable domain reads: SQTIHQWPATLVQPVGSPLSLECTVEGTSNPNLYWYRQAAGRGLQLLFYSVGIGQISSEVPQNLSASRPQDRQFILSSKKLLLSDSGFYLCAWSVQTNQPQHFGDGTRLSIL.